These 21 T cell receptor beta chains share one sample of origin, sequenced in a study of identical twins. TCRdb analysed the 5' RACE reads with MiXCR anew, one entry per CDR3 protein. The sample has about 550,000 distinct CDR3 sequences, around 22% seen once. These data were also filed under a second study, of yellow fever vaccine responses in identical twins.

Sequencing input: CD4+ T cells sorted from blood. These receptors were obtained from a woman between 18 and 29 years old in good health.

This chain links TRBV24-1 with TRBJ2-4, with 13 bases aligning to TRBD2. V shed 3 bases and J 0 bases; nucleotides not matched to a gene: 10. The CDR3 loop spans 20 amino acids. Germline loops: CDR1 KGHDR, CDR2 SFDVKD. The DNA of the CDR3 is TGTGCCACCAGTGATACGGGAGGACTAGCGGGAGAGGGAGCCAAAAACATTCAGTACTTC. It is translated as CATSDTGGLAGEGAKNIQYF.

For this clonotype: The junction and the germline gene differ at one end; a read error may be behind it. The J gene is TRBJ2-7, the V gene TRBV4-1, with TRBD1 identical over 7 bases. In germline, CDR1 is MGHRA, CDR2 YSYEKL. The CDR3 has 12 amino acids. The CDR3 protein is CASSQDLGTVFF. The CDR3 nucleotides read TGCGCCAGCAGCCAAGATTTGGGGACAGTTTTCTTC.

This clonotype was counted between two and nine times. J is TRBJ2-2 and V is TRBV24-1; no clear D gene. The CDR3 contains 18 residues. Germline V gives CDR1 KGHDR, CDR2 SFDVKD. V was shortened by 0 bases and J by 0 bases, with 13 bases between the two germline ends. The CDR3 DNA follows: TGTGCCACCAGTGATTTGTTTCTACCCGACCCGAACACCGGGGAGCTGTTTTTT. Residues: CATSDLFLPDPNTGELFF.

This clonotype appeared a few times. V and J are TRBV24-1 and TRBJ2-3, with D tentatively TRBD2 (5 bases). The V gene lost 9 bases and the J gene lost 1 base, with 13 bases spanning the gap. Germline V gene data show CDR1 as KGHDR and CDR2 as SFDVKD. The CDR3 consists of 14 residues. CDR3 protein: CATGEGSGTDTQYF. CDR3 in DNA: TGTGCCACCGGGGAAGGGAGCGGCACAGATACGCAGTATTTT.

The chain joins TRBV7-9 to TRBJ1-1; the match to TRBD1 covers 8 bases. Germline V lookup: CDR1 SEHNR, CDR2 FQNEAQ (reference sequence). The CDR3 spans 16 residues. With V trimmed by 7 bases and J by 12 bases, 22 bases remained unmatched. Here the CDR3 reads CASTISGEAGGIGSFF. The CDR3 nucleotides read TGTGCCAGCACCATAAGTGGTGAGGCAGGGGGCATTGGTTCTTTCTTT. Based on the CDR3 plus reference TRBV7-9 and TRBJ1-1, the full variable domain is DTGVSQNPRHKITKRGQNVTFRCDPISEHNRLYWYRQTLGQGPEFLTYFQNEAQLEKSRLLSDRFSAERPKGSFSTLEIQRTEQGDSAMYLCASTISGEAGGIGSFFGQGTRLTVV.

This clonotype was seen a few times. The chain joins TRBV19 to TRBJ2-5; TRBD1 matches 9 bases. The V segment lost 5 bases and the J segment 1 base; nucleotides outside the gene matches: 8. The CDR3 covers 16 residues. CDR1 LNHDA and CDR2 SQIVND come from the germline V gene (reference sequence). The CDR3 DNA follows: TGTGCCAGTAGTTTACAGGGGGCGGCCACCCAAGAGACCCAGTACTTC. Translated: CASSLQGAATQETQYF.

This clonotype was seen a few times. J is TRBJ2-3 and V is TRBV27; D is ambiguous. Germline lookup yields CDR1 MNHEY and CDR2 SMNVEV (reference sequence). CDR3 size: 15 residues. V lost 5 bases to trimming and J lost 2 bases, with 14 bases between them. The CDR3 bases are TGTGCCAGCAGTCCTGCTGGACGAGCCACAGATACGCAGTATTTT. Protein: CASSPAGRATDTQYF.

This chain uses TRBV7-3 with TRBJ2-3, with 7 bases that match TRBD2. Trimming cost V 5 bases and J 5 bases; bases outside gene matches: 7. From germline, CDR1 is SGHTA and CDR2 FQGTGA. This CDR3 spans 14 amino acids. The CDR3 region has the DNA TGTGCCAGCAGCCTCGCGGGAGATCGAGATACGCAGTATTTT. Amino acid sequence: CASSLAGDRDTQYF.

This clonotype was counted a few times. This chain connects TRBV29-1 to TRBJ2-1; the match to TRBD2 covers 13 bases. V gave up 3 bases and J gave up 0 bases; unmatched junction bases: 11. CDR3 size: 19 residues. Germline V gives CDR1 SQVTM, CDR2 ANQGSEA. Here the CDR3 reads CSVDGGRTSGSGSYNEQFF. As DNA, the CDR3 is TGCAGCGTTGACGGGGGACGGACTAGCGGGAGTGGCTCCTACAATGAGCAGTTCTTC.

This clonotype has more than one count but fewer than ten. The chain is built from TRBV7-8 and TRBJ2-3, with D perhaps matching TRBD1 (6 bases). Germline lookup yields CDR1 SGHVS and CDR2 FQNEAQ. The ends were cut back, 2 bases at V and 7 bases at J, with 16 bases in the middle. This CDR3 contains 15 residues. The CDR3 region has the DNA TGTGCCAGCAGCTTATTTGGGGCAGGGGAAAATACGCAGTATTTT. This codes for CASSLFGAGENTQYF.

CDR3 nucleotide sequence: TGTGCCAGCAGCGTCAGGGTGGGCACCGGGGAGCTGTTTTTT. This translates into CASSVRVGTGELFF. The chain is built from TRBV11-3 and TRBJ2-2, with a tentative D call TRBD1 (5 bases). The germline CDR1 and CDR2 sequences are SGHNT and YENEEA. Trimming stripped 5 bases from V and 4 bases from J, with 11 bases between. This CDR3 spans 14 amino acids.

There are a few counts of this clonotype. V and J are TRBV7-8 and TRBJ2-3; possibly TRBD2 for D (5 bases). Deletions cut 7 bases from V and 4 bases from J, with 18 bases between. This CDR3 contains 15 residues. CDR1 is SGHVS and CDR2 is FQNEAQ in the germline V gene. In nucleotides, the CDR3 is TGTGCCAGCACCCTCAGTCGAGGGCGCTCAGATACGCAGTATTTT. Protein product: CASTLSRGRSDTQYF.

This CDR3 reads CATSRDSTGGPGELFF. DNA of the CDR3: TGTGCCACCAGCAGAGACTCGACGGGGGGGCCCGGGGAGCTGTTTTTT. The chain recombines TRBV15 with TRBJ2-2; 8 nucleotides line up with TRBD2. Germline CDR1 and CDR2: LNHNV and YYDKDF (reference sequence). V dropped 0 bases and J dropped 6; count of bases not matched to a gene: 6. This CDR3 contains 16 residues.

This clonotype was counted between two and nine times. The chain couples TRBV5-1 to TRBJ2-5; D possibly corresponds to TRBD1 (9 bases). This CDR3 contains 17 residues. Germline V gives CDR1 SGHRS, CDR2 YFSETQ. V dropped 3 bases and J dropped 2 bases, with 20 bases sitting between them. The CDR3 loop reads CASSSGGTGSPQETQYF. DNA of the CDR3: TGCGCCAGCAGCTCGGGAGGGACAGGGAGCCCTCAAGAGACCCAGTACTTC.

This clonotype has only a few counts. The rearrangement joins TRBV3-1 to TRBJ2-1; 7 nucleotides agree with TRBD2. CDR3 length: 17 residues. Trimming at V came to 3 bases and at J to 5 bases, leaving 13 bases not matched to a gene. The germline V gene has CDR1 LGHDT and CDR2 YNNKEL (reference sequence). The CDR3 region has the DNA TGTGCCAGCAGCCACCCCCCTGGGCGAGCGGGACACAATGAGCAGTTCTTC. It codes for CASSHPPGRAGHNEQFF.

This chain uses TRBV12-3 or TRBV12-4 with TRBJ2-2; 7 nucleotides line up with TRBD2. The CDR3 extends over 15 amino acids. Trimming took 6 bases from V and 5 from J; bases not matched to a gene: 9. CDR3 coding DNA: TGTGCCAGCAGAATGCGGGAGATTGGAACCGGGGAGCTGTTTTTT. Translating it yields CASRMREIGTGELFF.

This clonotype was found many times. V is TRBV7-2 and J is TRBJ2-7; possibly TRBD2 for D (5 bases). This CDR3 comprises 11 residues. V gave up 8 bases and J gave up 4 bases, with 9 bases separating them. The germline V gene has CDR1 SGHTA and CDR2 FQGNSA. CDR3 DNA: TGTGCCAGCCGGGAAAGGTACGAGCAGTACTTC. It translates to CASRERYEQYF. Full variable domain (missing parts from reference TRBV7-2 and TRBJ2-7): GAGVSQSPSNKVTEKGKDVELRCDPISGHTALYWYRQSLGQGLEFLIYFQGNSAPDKSGLPSDRFSAERTGGSVSTLTIQRTQQEDSAVYLCASRERYEQYFGPGTRLTVT.

This clonotype was detected a few times. This chain's CDR3 is CASSFGGLAGHEQYF. In DNA, the CDR3 is TGTGCCAGCAGCTTTGGGGGACTAGCGGGGCACGAGCAGTACTTC. The gene calls are TRBV7-8 and TRBJ2-7, with TRBD2 matching over 13 bases. Trimming cost V 3 bases and J 5 bases; bases outside gene matches: 4. The CDR3 runs to 15 residues. Germline-derived CDR1 and CDR2 are SGHVS and FQNEAQ.

This clonotype appeared a few times. The genes are TRBV20-1 and TRBJ2-7, with unresolved D. CDR1 is DFQATT and CDR2 is SNEGSKA in the germline V gene (reference sequence). V was trimmed by 3 bases and J by 4 bases, leaving 16 bases between them. The CDR3 is 14 residues long. Written as DNA, the CDR3 is TGCAGTGCTAGCCTAACAGTGAACCCTTACGAGCAGTACGTC. Protein product: CSASLTVNPYEQYV.

The chain combines TRBV12-5 with TRBJ2-2, with D unresolved. The CDR3 is 14 residues long. Germline V CDR1 and CDR2: LGHNT, FRNRAP. V was shortened by 7 bases and J by 2 bases, with 11 bases between the two germline ends. CDR3 sequence: CASAIDGNTGELFF. DNA for the CDR3: TGTGCTAGTGCCATCGACGGAAACACCGGGGAGCTGTTTTTT. Combining the CDR3 with reference TRBV12-5 and TRBJ2-2 gives the whole variable domain DARVTQTPRHKVTEMGQEVTMRCQPILGHNTVFWYRQTMMQGLELLAYFRNRAPLDDSGMPKDRFSAEMPDATLATLKIQPSEPRDSAVYFCASAIDGNTGELFFGEGSRLTVL.

This chain connects TRBV7-9 to TRBJ2-2; D perhaps matches TRBD1 (6 bases). Germline V gene data show CDR1 as SEHNR and CDR2 as FQNEAQ (reference sequence). This CDR3 comprises 15 residues. Between the trimmed V and J ends, which lost 4 bases and 6 bases, there was a span of 15 bases. The CDR3 DNA reads TGTGCCAGCAGCTACGGGCAACAGGGCCCCGGGGAGCTGTTTTTT. This codes for CASSYGQQGPGELFF.